Sequencing of this T cell receptor beta chain was carried out in a study of blood T cell repertoires in COVID-19. In the study overall: COVID-19 samples from acute and convalescent phases originated in the United States, Italy and Spain.

Only in-frame clones appear in the TCRdb table, and some are missing; sequencing was by immunoSEQ multiplex PCR. Found here are 150,000 to 200,000 clones, about four fifths of them singletons; the top ten hold 5.5% to 7%. In Seattle, patients joined the study during active infection and were tracked longitudinally. This sequence originates from a middle-aged woman with COVID-19, enrolled during active disease. The sample taken for sequencing was peripheral blood.

CDR3 sequence (DNA): TGTGCCAGTAGTTCCGATTCCGGGACAGGACTCTACGAGCAGTACTTC. Translating gives CASSSDSGTGLYEQYF. J is TRBJ2-7 and V is TRBV19; the match to TRBD1 covers 8 bases. The germline V gene has CDR1 LNHDA and CDR2 SQIVND (reference sequence). Trimming removed 5 bases from V and 3 bases from J; junction bases left unmatched: 12. The CDR3 runs 16 residues. The complete variable domain, with remaining parts taken from reference TRBV19 and TRBJ2-7, reads DGGITQSPKYLFRKEGQNVTLSCEQNLNHDAMYWYRQDPGQGLRLIYYSQIVNDFQKGDIAEGYSVSREKKESFPLTVTSAQKNPTAFYLCASSSDSGTGLYEQYFGPGTRLTVT.